These T cell receptor beta chains were read from a single sample in a study of shared clonotypes between healthy human individuals. The table came from immunoSEQ multiplex PCR; TCRdb's copy has only in-frame clones and leaves some out. The table lists more than 2 million clones, about 94% of them singletons, with roughly 0.13% in the top ten. Material: naive CD4+ T cells sorted from blood. These receptors all stem from a man younger than 35 in good health. The CDR3 runs from the conserved cysteine through the conserved F or W. The D gene is left open where the match is weak. The size entry is marked missing in some rows and otherwise reads once, few, many or a size class.

>TRBJ1-1|.|TRBV30|13|.
CAWGRGLNTEAFF
TGTGCCTGGGGCAGGGGCCTGAACACTGAAGCTTTCTTT
>TRBJ1-1|.|TRBV11-2|12|.
CASTTNGLEAFF
TGTGCCAGCACCACGAATGGTTTGGAAGCTTTCTTT
>TRBJ2-7|TRBD2|TRBV5-5|11|.
CASSWRGEQYF
TGTGCCAGCAGCTGGCGGGGGGAGCAGTACTTC
>TRBJ2-7|TRBD2|TRBV11-2|14|.
CASSSGLAGDEQYF
TGTGCCAGCAGCTCGGGACTAGCGGGAGACGAGCAGTACTTC
>TRBJ1-1|TRBD1|TRBV19|15|.
CASTRTGAGGTEAFF
TGTGCCAGTACAAGGACAGGGGCCGGGGGCACTGAAGCTTTCTTT
>TRBJ2-3|.|TRBV5-1|15|.
CASVEATSSTDTQYF
TGCGCCAGCGTGGAGGCGACTTCTAGCACAGATACGCAGTATTTT
>TRBJ1-2|.|TRBV5-1|13|.
CASSGSVNYGYTF
TGCGCCAGCAGCGGCAGCGTTAACTATGGCTACACCTTC
>TRBJ1-2|.|TRBV6-1|12|.
CASTPGAGGYTF
TGTGCCAGCACGCCGGGGGCAGGTGGCTACACCTTC
>TRBJ1-5|TRBD1|TRBV5-8|18|once
CASSFTRRTTGDNQPQHF
TGTGCCAGCAGCTTTACAAGGAGGACCACAGGGGACAATCAGCCCCAGCATTTT
>TRBJ2-2|.|TRBV5-1|15|.
CASSSVAGNTGELFF
TGCGCCAGCAGCTCCGTGGCAGGGAACACCGGGGAGCTGTTTTTT
>TRBJ2-5|.|TRBV5-1|15|.
CASSLQGQLQETQYF
TGCGCCAGCAGCTTGCAAGGACAGCTCCAAGAGACCCAGTACTTC
>TRBJ2-7|.|TRBV13|15|.
CASSLEGGTSYEQYF
TGTGCCAGCAGCTTAGAGGGGGGTACCTCCTACGAGCAGTACTTC
>TRBJ2-2|.|TRBV6-6|16|few
CASTSTGLGGTGELFF
TGTGCCAGCACCTCGACAGGCCTTGGGGGCACCGGGGAGCTGTTTTTT
>TRBJ2-2|TRBD1|TRBV30|14|.
CARNRGLNTGELFF
TGTGCCAGGAACAGGGGGCTCAACACCGGGGAGCTGTTTTTT
>TRBJ1-2|TRBD1|TRBV5-6|15|.
CASSYRTGGFSGYTF
TGTGCCAGCAGCTATCGGACAGGGGGTTTTAGTGGCTACACCTTC
>TRBJ1-6|.|TRBV27|15|few
CASSLWQVADSPLHF
TGTGCCAGCAGTTTATGGCAGGTTGCGGATTCACCCCTCCACTTT